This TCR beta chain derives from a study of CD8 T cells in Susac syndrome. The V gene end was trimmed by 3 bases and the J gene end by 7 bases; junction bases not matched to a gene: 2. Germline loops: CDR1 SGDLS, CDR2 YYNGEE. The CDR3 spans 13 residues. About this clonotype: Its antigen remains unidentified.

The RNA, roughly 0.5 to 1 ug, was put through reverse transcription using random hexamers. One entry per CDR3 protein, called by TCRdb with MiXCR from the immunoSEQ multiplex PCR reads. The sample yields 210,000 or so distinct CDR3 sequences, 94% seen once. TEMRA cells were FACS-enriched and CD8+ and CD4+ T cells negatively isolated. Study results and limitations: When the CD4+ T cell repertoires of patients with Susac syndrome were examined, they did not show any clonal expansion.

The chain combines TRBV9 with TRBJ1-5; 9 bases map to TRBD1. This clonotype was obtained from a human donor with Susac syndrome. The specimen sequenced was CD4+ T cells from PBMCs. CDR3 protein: CASSATGGQPQHF. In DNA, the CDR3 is TGTGCCAGCAGCGCTACAGGGGGCCAGCCCCAGCATTTT.